The 23 T cell receptor beta chains presented below share a single source sample, sequenced in a study of T cell clones after liver transplantation. The assay was immunoSEQ multiplex PCR, and TCRdb's table has in-frame clones only and misses some. Here the sample spans under 60,000 clones, around 70% being singletons. This sample comprised CD4+ T cells from blood, obtained at the 22-month timepoint. The receptor source for this set is a human patient who received a liver transplant. Some T cells may originate from the graft donor.

This clone occurred a few times. This chain connects TRBV5-4 to TRBJ2-1; 7 bases map to TRBD1. The germline V gene has CDR1 SGHNT and CDR2 YYREEE (reference sequence). The V gene end was trimmed by 4 bases and the J gene end by 7 bases; junction bases not matched to a gene: 8. The CDR3 is made up of 14 amino acids. CDR3: CASSPETGSNEQFF. DNA for the CDR3: TGTGCCAGCAGCCCCGAGACAGGGTCGAATGAGCAGTTCTTC.

This chain joins TRBV7-2 and TRBJ2-5; D gene uncertain. This CDR3 is built from 11 residues. CDR1 is SGHTA and CDR2 is FQGNSA in the germline V gene. The V end lost 6 bases, the J end lost 5 bases, and 7 bases lay between the germline ends. CDR3 loop: CASSLVETQYF. For the CDR3, the DNA is TGTGCCAGCAGTTTGGTTGAGACCCAGTACTTC.

Only one count was recorded for this clone. The chain joins TRBV16 to TRBJ2-7, with 7 bases matching TRBD1. This CDR3 comprises 12 residues. J lost 10 bases, V lost 0 bases, and 3 bases had no gene match. Germline values: CDR1 KGHSY, CDR2 FQNENV. CDR3 sequence: CASSQSKGGQYF. The CDR3 DNA follows: TGTGCCAGCAGCCAATCAAAAGGGGGCCAGTACTTC.

The chain uses TRBV6-1 and TRBJ1-5; D unclear. The CDR3 has 14 residues. CDR1 and CDR2 from the germline V gene are MNHNS and SASEGT. With 2 bases removed from V and 7 bases from J, the gap between germline ends came to 12 bases. CDR3: CASSEQGFYQPQHF. The CDR3 nucleotides are TGTGCCAGCAGTGAACAAGGGTTTTACCAGCCCCAGCATTTT.

CDR3 DNA sequence: TGTGCCTGGAGGTCAGGGAACGGGTTCCAGGGTGAAAAACTGTTTTTT. Residues: CAWRSGNGFQGEKLFF. The V call is TRBV30, the J call TRBJ1-4; weak D call: TRBD1 (5 bases). This CDR3 spans 16 amino acids. CDR1 and CDR2 from the germline V gene are GTSNPN and SVGIG (reference sequence). Trimming took 3 bases from V and 7 from J, leaving 21 bases between them.

The rearrangement links TRBV6-1 to TRBJ1-3; D ambiguous. The CDR3 spans 12 residues. V was cut by 10 bases and J by 0 bases, with 7 bases left in between. Per germline, CDR1 MNHNS and CDR2 SASEGT. Written as DNA, the CDR3 is TGTGCCACCAAAGGCTCTGGAAACACCATATATTTT. Its translation: CATKGSGNTIYF.

This clone was seen ten or more times. The rearrangement uses TRBV6-6 and TRBJ2-3; the D gene is possibly TRBD1 (6 bases). The germline V gene has CDR1 MNHNY and CDR2 SVGAGI (reference sequence). The CDR3 is 16 residues long. Trimming took 0 bases from V and 6 from J, leaving 16 bases between them. The CDR3 reads CASSYSGGDRSDTQYF. CDR3 DNA: TGTGCCAGCAGTTACTCAGGGGGTGACCGGTCCGATACGCAGTATTTT.

The rearrangement joins TRBV13 to TRBJ2-5; 7 nucleotides line up with TRBD1. V lost 5 bases to trimming and J lost 2 bases; unmatched junction nucleotides: 2. CDR3 length: 13 amino acids. The germline CDR1 and CDR2 sequences are PRHDT and FYEKMQ (reference sequence). Here the CDR3 reads CASSRGLQETQYF. CDR3 DNA sequence: TGTGCCAGCAGCAGGGGGCTGCAAGAGACCCAGTACTTC.

The gene calls are TRBV6-1 and TRBJ1-3; D uncertain. Trimming removed 7 bases at V and 4 bases at J, with 14 bases between. CDR3 size: 14 residues. Looked up from germline, CDR1 is MNHNS and CDR2 is SASEGT. The CDR3 DNA reads as TGTGCCAGCATGGCGGTCCAAGGGGGAAACACCATATATTTT. Amino acids: CASMAVQGGNTIYF.

The V gene is TRBV6-6, the J gene TRBJ2-2; the D gene could be TRBD1 or TRBD2 (5 bases each). The V end lost 7 bases, the J end lost 4 bases, and 16 bases lay between the germline ends. CDR1 and CDR2 from the germline V gene are MNHNY and SVGAGI (reference sequence). This CDR3 is built from 15 residues. The chain's CDR3 is CASTRDPQVTGELFF. The CDR3 nucleotides are TGTGCCAGCACACGGGACCCCCAGGTCACCGGGGAGCTGTTTTTT.

The chain has TRBV28 and TRBJ1-6; perhaps TRBD1 as D (5 bases). This CDR3 comprises 15 residues. Per the germline V gene, CDR1 is MDHEN and CDR2 is SYDVKM. Trimming left V 4 bases short and J 7 bases short, with 14 bases between. The CDR3 DNA sequence: TGTGCCAGCAGTTCCCGAGGGACGGGGAATTCACCCCTCCACTTT. Translated: CASSSRGTGNSPLHF.

This clone was counted only a few times. In the same sample, other DNA sequences code for this CDR3. The J gene is TRBJ1-3, the V gene TRBV6-5; 9 nucleotides align to TRBD1. V gave up 0 bases and J gave up 3 bases; unmatched junction bases: 3. There are 16 residues in the CDR3. In germline, CDR1 is MNHEY, CDR2 SVGAGI. CDR3 amino acids: CASSYSGQGYGNTIYF. The CDR3 DNA follows: TGTGCCAGCAGTTACTCGGGACAGGGATATGGAAACACCATATATTTT.

The chain joins TRBV10-1 to TRBJ2-4; tentatively, D is TRBD1 (6 bases). Trimming stripped 0 bases from V and 3 bases from J, with 9 bases between. The CDR3 sequence is 15 residues long. From germline, CDR1 is WNHNN and CDR2 SYGVQD (reference sequence). The DNA for the CDR3 is TGCGCCAGCAGTGAGTCGTGGGACAACAAAAACATTCAGTACTTC. Its translation is CASSESWDNKNIQYF.

This rearrangement joins TRBV29-1 to TRBJ2-1; possible D gene TRBD1, 7 bases. The CDR3 spans 17 residues. V shed 3 bases and J shed 0 bases, with 18 bases lying between them. CDR1 SQVTM and CDR2 ANQGSEA come from the germline V gene. CDR3 sequence: CSVDPRGTPSSYNEQFF. CDR3 nucleotides: TGCAGCGTTGACCCCAGGGGGACTCCTAGCTCCTACAATGAGCAGTTCTTC.

The rearrangement uses TRBV29-1 and TRBJ2-5, with a possible D match to TRBD2 (6 bases). CDR1 and CDR2 from the germline V gene are SQVTM and ANQGSEA. V was clipped by 6 bases and J by 4 bases, with 15 bases between them. CDR3 size: 13 residues. DNA of the CDR3: TGCAGCGTACGGGGGAGAGGCTCAGAGACCCAGTACTTC. Amino acids: CSVRGRGSETQYF.

The rearrangement uses TRBV5-1 and TRBJ2-7, with D possibly TRBD1 on 6 matching bases. Germline loops: CDR1 SGHRS, CDR2 YFSETQ. V lost 3 bases to trimming and J lost 0 bases, with 13 bases between them. The CDR3 is 15 residues long. In DNA, the CDR3 is TGCGCCAGCAGCTCGGATGGGGGCCTCTCCTACGAGCAGTACTTC. Amino acid sequence: CASSSDGGLSYEQYF.

The chain carries TRBV5-4 and TRBJ2-5; D is perhaps TRBD1 (6 bases). Trimming pared 1 base from V and 5 bases from J, leaving 24 bases between. The CDR3 contains 18 residues. Germline loops: CDR1 SGHNT, CDR2 YYREEE (reference sequence). As DNA, the CDR3 is TGTGCCAGCAGCTTGAAAGTGTTAGCTCTTGGGGGCCGGGAGACCCAGTACTTC. Amino acids: CASSLKVLALGGRETQYF.

This clone is a singleton in its sample. This chain uses TRBV30 with TRBJ1-2, with TRBD1 matching over 12 bases. The V gene end was trimmed by 5 bases and the J gene end by 7 bases; junction bases not matched to a gene: 8. The CDR3 totals 14 residues. Germline V gives CDR1 GTSNPN, CDR2 SVGIG (reference sequence). The CDR3 loop is CAWSPGTGGFGYTF. In nucleotides, the CDR3 is TGTGCCTGGTCCCCCGGGACAGGGGGCTTTGGCTACACCTTC.

On this clone: Compared with germline, one end of the junction differs, possibly owing to a read error. The CDR3 DNA reads TGTGCCAGCAGCTTAGCCCAAGGAGGTTTTAGTCTCCTCTTC. It is translated as CASSLAQGGFSLLF. V gene TRBV11-1 combines with J gene TRBJ2-1, with a possible D match to TRBD2 (5 bases). The CDR3 consists of 14 residues. Germline values: CDR1 SGHAT, CDR2 FQDESV (reference sequence).

This clone was detected only a few times. The chain uses TRBV13 and TRBJ2-7; 9 nucleotides agree with TRBD1. Trimming took 6 bases from V and 1 from J; bases not matched to a gene: 22. The CDR3 contains 20 residues. Germline V CDR1 and CDR2: PRHDT, FYEKMQ (reference sequence). The CDR3 sequence: CASRTRRAGQGSGWSYEQYF. CDR3 coding DNA: TGTGCCAGCAGGACCCGTCGAGCGGGACAGGGTTCGGGCTGGTCCTACGAGCAGTACTTC.

This chain uses TRBV6-1 with TRBJ2-2; D possibly uses TRBD1 or TRBD2 (5 bases each). The length of the CDR3 is 15 residues. Per the germline V gene, CDR1 is MNHNS and CDR2 is SASEGT. Trimming left V 6 bases short and J 1 base short, with 12 bases between. DNA of the CDR3: TGTGCCAGCAGCCGCCGGGACGGGAACACCGGGGAGCTGTTTTTT. It specifies CASSRRDGNTGELFF.

The chain employs TRBV9 and TRBJ2-1, with TRBD2 matching 7 bases. This CDR3 has 14 amino acids. Trimming took 1 base from V and 10 from J; bases not matched to a gene: 8. CDR1 and CDR2 (germline): SGDLS, YYNGEE. The CDR3 loop is CASSVRASGGEQFF. The CDR3 coding sequence is TGTGCCAGCAGCGTACGGGCTAGCGGCGGAGAGCAGTTCTTC.

This clone was picked up one time. This chain uses TRBV5-1 with TRBJ1-5, with 8 nucleotides matching TRBD1. CDR1 is SGHRS and CDR2 is YFSETQ in the germline V gene. V trimming: 0 bases; J trimming: 7 bases; junction bases outside the gene matches: 6. The CDR3 is made up of 15 amino acids. The CDR3 is CASSLGTGNGQPQHF. CDR3 nucleotides: TGCGCCAGCAGCTTGGGGACAGGGAACGGGCAGCCCCAGCATTTT. The variable domain in full, completed from reference TRBV5-1 and TRBJ1-5, reads KAGVTQTPRYLIKTRGQQVTLSCSPISGHRSVSWYQQTPGQGLQFLFEYFSETQRNKGNFPGRFSGRQFSNSRSEMNVSTLELGDSALYLCASSLGTGNGQPQHFGDGTRLSIL.